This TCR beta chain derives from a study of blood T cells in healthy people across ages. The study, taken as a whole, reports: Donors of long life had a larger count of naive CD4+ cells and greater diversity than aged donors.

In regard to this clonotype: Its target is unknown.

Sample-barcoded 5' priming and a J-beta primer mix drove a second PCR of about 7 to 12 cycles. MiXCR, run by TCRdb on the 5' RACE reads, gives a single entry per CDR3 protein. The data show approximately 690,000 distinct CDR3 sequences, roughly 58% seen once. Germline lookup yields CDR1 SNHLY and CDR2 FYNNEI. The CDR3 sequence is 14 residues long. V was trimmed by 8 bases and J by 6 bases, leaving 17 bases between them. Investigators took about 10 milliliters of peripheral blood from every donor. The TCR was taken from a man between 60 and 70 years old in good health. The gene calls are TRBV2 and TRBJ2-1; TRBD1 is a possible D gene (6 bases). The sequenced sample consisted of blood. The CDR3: CASRPGTIINEQFF. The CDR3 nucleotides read TGTGCCAGCCGCCCCGGGACAATTATCAATGAGCAGTTCTTC.